One and the same sample provided the 25 T cell receptor beta chains below, sequenced in a study of T cell repertoires in cytomegalovirus infection. Antigen specificity for these receptors is unknown. TCRdb itself ran the reads through MiXCR, one entry per CDR3 protein. The table has about 900,000 distinct CDR3 sequences, around 29% seen once. The material sequenced was cultured CD8+ T cells from PBMCs, taken from culture after CMV antigen stimulation. These receptors originate from a human donor in good health (CMV status not recorded). Some clones in this sample may be carry-over from other donors' samples.

This clonotype was observed a few times. The CDR3 nucleotides are TGTGCCAGCAGCTTAGCCTCGGGGGTCCGTAATGAAAAACTGTTTTTT. The encoded protein is CASSLASGVRNEKLFF. The rearrangement uses TRBV7-6 and TRBJ1-4, with a tentative D call TRBD1 (5 bases). The V gene's germline CDR1 is SGHVS and CDR2 FNYEAQ. The germline V and J ends were trimmed by 0 bases and 4 bases, with 12 bases remaining between them. The CDR3 is 16 amino acids.

At least ten counts were recorded for this clonotype. This chain joins TRBV4-1 and TRBJ1-2; D is ambiguous. Germline V gene data show CDR1 as MGHRA and CDR2 as YSYEKL. The CDR3 is 15 amino acids. Trimming pared 1 base from V and 5 bases from J, leaving 14 bases between. CDR3 sequence (DNA): TGCGCCAGCAGCCAAGTCCGGCGTCGGAGGTATGGCTACACCTTC. This gives the protein CASSQVRRRRYGYTF.

About this clonotype itself: One junction end disagrees with the germline gene, perhaps due to a read error. This chain uses TRBV2 with TRBJ1-3, with a possible D match to TRBD1 (5 bases). This CDR3 has 15 residues. Germline loops: CDR1 SNHLY, CDR2 FYNNEI. This chain's CDR3 is CASSEGGYSGNTIYF. DNA for the CDR3: TGTGCCAGCAGTGAGGGGGGATACTCTGGAAACACTATATATTTT.

The chain carries TRBV5-4 and TRBJ2-2; D is undetermined. This CDR3 is 15 amino acids long. The germline V gene has CDR1 SGHNT and CDR2 YYREEE (reference sequence). Trimming removed 0 bases at V and 7 bases at J, with 13 bases between. DNA for the CDR3: TGTGCCAGCAGCTTGGAAGGTCGCTATGGCGGGGAGCTGTTTTTT. Protein product: CASSLEGRYGGELFF. The full variable domain, rest sourced from reference TRBV5-4 and TRBJ2-2, is ETGVTQSPTHLIKTRGQQVTLRCSSQSGHNTVSWYQQALGQGPQFIFQYYREEENGRGNFPPRFSGLQFPNYSSELNVNALELDDSALYLCASSLEGRYGGELFFGEGSRLTVL.

At least ten counts were recorded for this clonotype. The chain uses TRBV19 and TRBJ1-1, with D possibly TRBD1 on 6 matching bases. This CDR3 contains 14 residues. Germline-derived CDR1 and CDR2 are LNHDA and SQIVND (reference sequence). Trimming stripped 5 bases from V and 2 bases from J, with 12 bases between. CDR3: CASSLQGTNTEAFF. For the CDR3, the DNA is TGTGCCAGTAGTTTGCAGGGGACTAACACTGAAGCTTTCTTT. The variable domain in full, with the rest retrieved from reference TRBV19 and TRBJ1-1, is DGGITQSPKYLFRKEGQNVTLSCEQNLNHDAMYWYRQDPGQGLRLIYYSQIVNDFQKGDIAEGYSVSREKKESFPLTVTSAQKNPTAFYLCASSLQGTNTEAFFGQGTRLTVV.

This clonotype was counted only a few times. The rearrangement joins TRBV24-1 to TRBJ2-5; D is perhaps TRBD1 (7 bases). The V gene lost 11 bases and the J gene lost 1 base, with 13 bases spanning the gap. This CDR3 has 13 residues. Per the germline V gene, CDR1 is KGHDR and CDR2 is SFDVKD. In nucleotides, the CDR3 is TGTGCCAGCGGGGCAGGGGGCCAAGAGACCCAGTACTTC. The encoded protein is CASGAGGQETQYF.

This clonotype was counted a few times. The chain has TRBV7-9 and TRBJ2-3; D gene uncertain. V was cut by 4 bases and J by 2 bases, with 7 bases left in between. This CDR3 is 13 amino acids long. Germline lookup yields CDR1 SEHNR and CDR2 FQNEAQ (reference sequence). The CDR3 here is CASSSDATDTQYF. CDR3 DNA sequence: TGTGCCAGCAGCTCGGACGCCACAGATACGCAGTATTTT.

The sample holds a few counts of this clonotype. The chain joins TRBV28 to TRBJ2-1; no clear D gene. V gave up 6 bases and J gave up 0 bases, with 12 bases separating them. Germline loops: CDR1 MDHEN, CDR2 SYDVKM. The CDR3 is 15 amino acids. The CDR3 region has the DNA TGTGCCAGCAGCTTGTATAGGGTCTCCTACAATGAGCAGTTCTTC. Protein product: CASSLYRVSYNEQFF.

The chain has TRBV2 and TRBJ1-5; possibly TRBD1 for D (5 bases). V lost 7 bases, J lost 0 bases, and 13 bases lay in between. From germline, CDR1 is SNHLY and CDR2 FYNNEI. The CDR3 has 15 amino acids. CDR3 bases: TGTGCCAGCAAAGTGGGGACGGATAGCAATCAGCCCCAGCATTTT. It specifies CASKVGTDSNQPQHF. Looking up the rest from reference TRBV2 and TRBJ1-5 gives the full variable domain: EPEVTQTPSHQVTQMGQEVILRCVPISNHLYFYWYRQILGQKVEFLVSFYNNEISEKSEIFDDQFSVERPDGSNFTLKIRSTKLEDSAMYFCASKVGTDSNQPQHFGDGTRLSIL.

The chain joins TRBV20-1 to TRBJ2-2, with TRBD2 identical over 9 bases. V shed 0 bases, J shed 5 bases, and the junction held 13 bases outside the gene matches. The CDR3 sequence is 18 residues long. Germline V gives CDR1 DFQATT, CDR2 SNEGSKA (reference sequence). CDR3 region: CSARDRGSGGLRTGELFF. CDR3 bases: TGCAGTGCTAGAGATCGCGGTAGCGGGGGACTAAGGACCGGGGAGCTGTTTTTT.

This clonotype was seen once. This chain joins TRBV7-9 and TRBJ2-2; D could derive from TRBD1 or TRBD2 (5 bases each). The CDR3 contains 14 residues. The V end lost 6 bases, the J end lost 4 bases, and 12 bases lay between the germline ends. Germline CDR1 reads SEHNR; CDR2 reads FQNEAQ (reference sequence). The CDR3 DNA reads as TGTGCCAGCAGGGGAGCAGGGAGCACCGGGGAGCTGTTTTTT. As protein: CASRGAGSTGELFF.

V is TRBV6-5 and J is TRBJ2-7; TRBD1 aligns across 8 bases. Trimming took 6 bases from V and 6 from J; bases not matched to a gene: 13. The CDR3 contains 15 residues. Germline loops: CDR1 MNHEY, CDR2 SVGAGI. This CDR3 is CASSPRDRSYSEQYV. The CDR3 DNA reads TGTGCCAGCAGCCCTCGGGACAGGTCTTATAGCGAGCAGTACGTC.

This clonotype occurred a few times. This chain connects TRBV6-5 to TRBJ2-3; perhaps TRBD1 as D (6 bases). From germline, CDR1 is MNHEY and CDR2 SVGAGI. This CDR3 region has 14 residues. V was clipped by 0 bases and J by 5 bases, with 9 bases between them. The chain's CDR3 is CASSYSTGLDTQYF. The CDR3 DNA is TGTGCCAGCAGTTACTCGACAGGATTAGATACGCAGTATTTT.

This clonotype was recorded a few times. The chain uses TRBV7-9 and TRBJ1-1; no clear D. V was cut by 3 bases and J by 0 bases, with 14 bases left in between. This CDR3 spans 16 amino acids. Germline V gene lookup returns CDR1 SEHNR and CDR2 FQNEAQ (reference sequence). CDR3 region: CASSFEPGRMNTEAFF. Here the CDR3 DNA reads TGTGCCAGCAGCTTTGAACCAGGCAGGATGAACACTGAAGCTTTCTTT.

J is TRBJ2-2 and V is TRBV11-2; D remains unclear. The CDR3 contains 12 residues. The germline gives CDR1 SGHAT, CDR2 FQNNGV. V was trimmed by 8 bases and J by 7 bases, leaving 11 bases between them. Here the CDR3 reads CASCSEIGELFF. CDR3 nucleotide sequence: TGTGCCAGCTGCTCCGAAATCGGGGAGCTGTTTTTT.

The chain uses TRBV3-1 and TRBJ1-1; D remains unclear. Looked up from germline, CDR1 is LGHDT and CDR2 is YNNKEL (reference sequence). This CDR3 contains 14 residues. Trimming took 1 base from V and 9 from J, leaving 15 bases between them. CDR3 sequence reads: CASSQVIGDGQAFF. In nucleotides, the CDR3 is TGTGCCAGCAGCCAAGTCATTGGCGATGGCCAAGCTTTCTTT.

A word on this clonotype: A much larger clone differs from this one at a single base, so this may be a read error. The V and J genes are TRBV6-2 or TRBV6-3 and TRBJ1-1, with D tentatively TRBD1 (6 bases). The CDR3 has 12 residues. The V gene's germline CDR1 is MNHEY and CDR2 SVGEGT. CDR3 in DNA: TGTGCCAGCAGTTCGGACAGCACTGAAGCTTCCTTT. It encodes CASSSDSTEASF.

V gene TRBV6-6 combines with J gene TRBJ1-1; D might be TRBD1 (5 bases). Per the germline V gene, CDR1 is MNHNY and CDR2 is SVGAGI (reference sequence). The CDR3 consists of 18 residues. Trimming cost V 4 bases and J 0 bases, with 21 bases left between them. CDR3 bases: TGTGCCAGCAGTTCCGAGAGAGGGGCCGTCCCAATGAACACTGAAGCTTTCTTT. Encoded protein: CASSSERGAVPMNTEAFF.

This chain links TRBV10-2 with TRBJ1-2; the match to TRBD1 covers 9 bases. V was pared by 7 bases and J by 10 bases, with 16 bases of the junction left unmatched. Per germline, CDR1 WSHSY and CDR2 SAAADI. CDR3 length equals 15 residues. In nucleotides, the CDR3 is TGCGCCAGCACCCCGACAGGGGGGGGGGGATTTGACTACACCTTC. The encoded protein is CASTPTGGGGFDYTF.

About this clonotype: A read error is possible here, since a much larger clone lies one base away. The CDR3 does not end in the conserved phenylalanine or tryptophan, so this is likely a read error. The J gene is TRBJ2-7, the V gene TRBV7-2, with 8 bases that match TRBD2. CDR1 and CDR2 from the germline V gene are SGHTA and FQGNSA. The CDR3 consists of 16 residues. Trimming cost V 3 bases and J 4 bases; bases outside gene matches: 11. CDR3 DNA sequence: TGTGCCAGCAGCTTTCGGGGGGAGCGGGGGCTGTACGAGCAGTACCTC. Translated: CASSFRGERGLYEQYL.

This clonotype has only a few counts. The chain recombines TRBV5-6 with TRBJ2-7; tentative D call: TRBD2 (5 bases). This CDR3 spans 12 amino acids. Per the germline V gene, CDR1 is SGHDT and CDR2 is YYEEEE. V lost 0 bases to trimming and J lost 6 bases, with 7 bases between them. The CDR3 spells CASSLVGSEQYF. CDR3 DNA: TGTGCCAGCAGCTTGGTTGGGAGCGAGCAGTACTTC. The full variable domain, rest sourced from reference TRBV5-6 and TRBJ2-7, is DAGVTQSPTHLIKTRGQQVTLRCSPKSGHDTVSWYQQALGQGPQFIFQYYEEEERQRGNFPDRFSGHQFPNYSSELNVNALLLGDSALYLCASSLVGSEQYFGPGTRLTVT.

The chain links TRBV9 to TRBJ2-5; the match to TRBD1 covers 9 bases. The V gene's germline CDR1 is SGDLS and CDR2 YYNGEE. The CDR3 has 15 amino acids. The trim removed 5 bases at V and 4 bases at J, leaving 9 bases unmatched. The DNA for the CDR3 is TGTGCCAGCAGTGCCGGGACAGGGTTTATAGAGACCCAGTACTTC. This sequence encodes CASSAGTGFIETQYF.

V usage is TRBV28 and J usage is TRBJ1-5; D perhaps matches TRBD1 (6 bases). V was shortened by 6 bases and J by 5 bases, with 17 bases between the two germline ends. CDR3 size: 15 residues. The germline gives CDR1 MDHEN, CDR2 SYDVKM. CDR3 amino acids: CASSQGRGGDQPQHF. The CDR3 DNA follows: TGTGCCAGCAGCCAAGGCAGGGGAGGAGATCAGCCCCAGCATTTT.

A few counts support this clonotype. One junction end does not reproduce the germline sequence, and a read error may be involved. The chain uses TRBV7-7 and TRBJ2-3; D is tentatively TRBD1 or TRBD2 (5 bases each). The CDR3 has 15 amino acids. CDR1 and CDR2 (germline): SSHAT, FNYEAQ (reference sequence). DNA for the CDR3: TGTGCTAGCAGCCCGAACGCCGGGACCACAGATACGCAGTATTTT. Amino acids: CASSPNAGTTDTQYF.

This chain connects TRBV5-5 to TRBJ2-2; TRBD1 agrees at 7 bases. V dropped 1 base and J dropped 8; count of bases not matched to a gene: 8. Germline values: CDR1 SGHKS, CDR2 YYEKEE (reference sequence). This CDR3 is 15 amino acids long. CDR3 amino acids: CASSLWDSASGELFF. CDR3 nucleotides: TGTGCCAGCAGCTTGTGGGACAGCGCATCTGGGGAGCTGTTTTTT.